These 19 T cell receptor beta chains came from one sample sequenced in a study of long-term antiretroviral therapy in people with HIV. Survey level was the resolution at which the v3.0 immunoSEQ assay ran. The method was immunoSEQ multiplex PCR; TCRdb's version includes in-frame clones alone and lacks a portion of them. The repertoire has about 30,000 clones, about nine tenths of them found once; the top ten carry less than 8.5%. The specimen comprised unsorted PBMCs, sampled 3.2 years before starting antiretroviral therapy. Receptors originate from a man aged 45-60 years with HIV.

The rearrangement links TRBV5-6 to TRBJ1-1; tentative D call: TRBD1 (6 bases). From germline, CDR1 is SGHDT and CDR2 YYEEEE. V dropped 1 base and J dropped 0 bases, with 19 bases sitting between them. The CDR3 loop spans 18 amino acids. CDR3 sequence: CASSLLGGAYGMNTEAFF. CDR3 coding DNA: TGTGCCAGCAGCTTGCTGGGGGGCGCGTATGGTATGAACACTGAAGCTTTCTTT.

The gene calls are TRBV5-1 and TRBJ2-5; D possibly uses TRBD1 or TRBD2 (5 bases each). V lost 3 bases to trimming and J lost 5 bases, with 17 bases between them. Germline lookup yields CDR1 SGHRS and CDR2 YFSETQ. The CDR3 length is 15 residues. The CDR3, as DNA: TGCGCCAGCAGCTCCACCGGGACCTTAGGGGAGACCCAGTACTTC. The encoded protein is CASSSTGTLGETQYF.

The chain employs TRBV9 and TRBJ1-2; maybe TRBD1 (6 bases). The germline V gene encodes CDR1 SGDLS and CDR2 YYNGEE. Trimming removed 0 bases from V and 4 bases from J, with 13 bases in between. The CDR3 extends over 15 amino acids. Here the CDR3 reads CASSVDPGASYGYTF. For the CDR3, the DNA is TGTGCCAGCAGCGTAGATCCGGGGGCCAGCTATGGCTACACCTTC.

V and J are TRBV2 and TRBJ2-7; 7 bases map to TRBD1. Per the germline V gene, CDR1 is SNHLY and CDR2 is FYNNEI. The CDR3 is 13 amino acids. With V trimmed by 5 bases and J by 5 bases, 6 bases remained unmatched. The CDR3 loop is CASSRDSSDEQYF. The CDR3 bases are TGTGCCAGCAGTAGGGACAGCAGCGACGAGCAGTACTTC.

This chain joins TRBV2 and TRBJ2-7; perhaps TRBD2 as D (5 bases). V was cut by 6 bases and J by 2 bases, with 26 bases left in between. The CDR3 has 18 amino acids. The germline gives CDR1 SNHLY, CDR2 FYNNEI. In DNA form, the CDR3 reads TGTGCCAGCAGGACCCGCCCCAACTCAGCGGACCCCCCCTACGAGCAGTACTTC. Its protein product is CASRTRPNSADPPYEQYF.

V is TRBV19 and J is TRBJ1-6; a possible D gene is TRBD1 (6 bases). Germline V CDR1 and CDR2: LNHDA, SQIVND (reference sequence). This CDR3 spans 16 amino acids. Deletions cut 4 bases from V and 8 bases from J, with 18 bases between. The CDR3 DNA reads TGTGCCAGTAGTAACGTCCCAGGGGCTGGTTATTCACCCCTCCACTTT. Its protein is CASSNVPGAGYSPLHF. Complete variable domain (other parts from reference TRBV19 and TRBJ1-6): DGGITQSPKYLFRKEGQNVTLSCEQNLNHDAMYWYRQDPGQGLRLIYYSQIVNDFQKGDIAEGYSVSREKKESFPLTVTSAQKNPTAFYLCASSNVPGAGYSPLHFGNGTRLTVT.

This clone showed up just once. V and J are TRBV9 and TRBJ2-7, with TRBD2 matching 10 bases. The CDR3 loop spans 15 amino acids. J gave up 0 bases and V 4 bases, and 4 bases lay outside the gene matches. CDR1 is SGDLS and CDR2 is YYNGEE in the germline V gene. The CDR3 coding sequence is TGTGCCAGCAGCTTCGGACTAGCGGCCTCCTACGAGCAGTACTTC. Translation gives CASSFGLAASYEQYF.

The CDR3 DNA reads TGTGCCAGCAGTCGAGACAGGGCCTATGGCTACACCTTC. It specifies CASSRDRAYGYTF. The chain combines TRBV28 with TRBJ1-2, with 7 nucleotides matching TRBD1. V lost 5 bases, J lost 4 bases, and 4 bases stayed unmatched. The CDR3 is 13 amino acids. Germline CDR1 is MDHEN and CDR2 is SYDVKM.

This clone was found once. The genes are TRBV7-2 and TRBJ2-7; no firm D call. The V and J ends lost 3 bases and 0 bases respectively, with 0 bases between them. Per the germline V gene, CDR1 is SGHTA and CDR2 is FQGNSA. This CDR3 comprises 11 residues. CDR3: CASSFSYEQYF. The CDR3 bases are TGTGCCAGCAGCTTCTCCTACGAGCAGTACTTC. Full variable domain (remainder filled in from reference TRBV7-2 and TRBJ2-7): GAGVSQSPSNKVTEKGKDVELRCDPISGHTALYWYRQSLGQGLEFLIYFQGNSAPDKSGLPSDRFSAERTGGSVSTLTIQRTQQEDSAVYLCASSFSYEQYFGPGTRLTVT.

A single count supports this clone. The chain is built from TRBV19 and TRBJ2-3; D is ambiguous. Trimming removed 8 bases at V and 5 bases at J, with 8 bases between. The CDR3 is 11 residues long. The germline V gene encodes CDR1 LNHDA and CDR2 SQIVND (reference sequence). The DNA for the CDR3 is TGTGCCAGTGCGTCCGGAGATACGCAGTATTTT. Translated: CASASGDTQYF.

The chain uses TRBV6-1 and TRBJ1-2; 8 bases line up with TRBD1. Germline values: CDR1 MNHNS, CDR2 SASEGT. V shed 6 bases, J shed 7 bases, and the junction held 7 bases outside the gene matches. The CDR3 consists of 13 residues. Written as DNA, the CDR3 is TGTGCCAGCAGCTCTCGGACAGGGTCTGGCTACACCTTC. The encoded protein is CASSSRTGSGYTF.

This clone was seen only once. V is TRBV2 and J is TRBJ2-7; a weak D match, TRBD1 (6 bases). CDR3 size: 13 residues. Germline lookup yields CDR1 SNHLY and CDR2 FYNNEI. V was cut by 6 bases and J by 2 bases, with 11 bases left in between. CDR3 bases: TGTGCCAGCAGCTTGGACAGTACCTACGAGCAGTACTTC. Protein sequence: CASSLDSTYEQYF.

The chain recombines TRBV21-1 with TRBJ1-6; TRBD1, the table's D call, was not compared with the DNA. TRBV21-1 is a listed pseudogene. The CDR3 has 18 amino acids. CDR3 residues: CASSNPQGKSSYNSPLHF. As DNA, the CDR3 is TGTGCCAGCAGCAACCCACAGGGTAAAAGCTCCTATAATTCACCCCTCCACTTT.

This chain uses TRBV9 with TRBJ1-2; D is undetermined. V lost 0 bases to trimming and J lost 5 bases, with 8 bases between them. This CDR3 contains 13 residues. Looked up from germline, CDR1 is SGDLS and CDR2 is YYNGEE. The DNA for the CDR3 is TGTGCCAGCAGCGTAGTCGGGGTGTATGGCTACACCTTC. It yields the protein CASSVVGVYGYTF.

The chain couples TRBV29-1 to TRBJ2-5; TRBD1 matches 7 bases. The V gene's germline CDR1 is SQVTM and CDR2 ANQGSEA. Losses at the gene ends were 3 bases for V and 3 bases for J; bases not matched to a gene: 1. This CDR3 spans 12 amino acids. The CDR3 region is CSVDTGEETQYF. The CDR3 DNA reads TGCAGCGTTGATACAGGGGAAGAGACCCAGTACTTC.

This rearrangement joins TRBV19 to TRBJ2-1; 8 nucleotides match TRBD1. Germline assignment: CDR1 LNHDA and CDR2 SQIVND (reference sequence). The CDR3 runs to 14 residues. V shed 6 bases and J 7 bases; nucleotides not matched to a gene: 8. The CDR3, as DNA: TGTGCCAGTAGAGTTCTCACAGGGGGAAATGAGCAGTTCTTC. Amino acids: CASRVLTGGNEQFF.

This clone was seen once. V is TRBV10-3 and J is TRBJ1-4; maybe TRBD1 (6 bases). Trimming pared 4 bases from V and 4 bases from J, leaving 16 bases between. The CDR3 consists of 16 residues. Germline lookup yields CDR1 ENHRY and CDR2 SYGVKD. The CDR3 is CAISAVQGRSNEKLFF. CDR3 in DNA: TGTGCCATCAGTGCTGTACAGGGACGGAGTAATGAAAAACTGTTTTTT.

The CDR3 nucleotides read TGTGCCAGCAGCCTAGGGACAGGGGGAGGCCAAGAGACCCAGTACTTC. It yields the protein CASSLGTGGGQETQYF. The chain carries TRBV7-9 and TRBJ2-5; 11 nucleotides line up with TRBD1. The CDR3 is 16 amino acids. Germline V gene lookup returns CDR1 SEHNR and CDR2 FQNEAQ (reference sequence). J gave up 1 base and V 5 bases, and 6 bases lay outside the gene matches.

The chain recombines TRBV2 with TRBJ2-6; D is unclear. The germline V and J ends were trimmed by 2 bases and 0 bases, with 5 bases remaining between them. The CDR3 is 15 amino acids. Germline V gene sequence: CDR1 SNHLY, CDR2 FYNNEI. The CDR3 is CASSESFSGANVLTF. As DNA, the CDR3 is TGTGCCAGCAGTGAATCCTTCTCTGGGGCCAACGTCCTGACTTTC.